This TCR beta chain came from a study of blood T cell repertoires in COVID-19. On the study more broadly: Sources were T cells, B-cell-depleted T cells, or PBMCs; the material itself was cDNA or gDNA.

After removal of 1 base from V and 2 bases from J, the junction contained 3 bases not matched to a gene. CDR1 and CDR2 from the germline V gene are SGHRS and YFSETQ. The CDR3 consists of 14 residues. Libraries were prepared by immunoSEQ multiplex PCR; TCRdb keeps only in-frame clonotypes and omits some of them. The sample consists of roughly 120,000 clones, 79% of them appearing once. The chain carries TRBV5-1 and TRBJ2-7; 7 nucleotides align to TRBD1. Material for sequencing was peripheral blood. The sequence derives from a woman older than 75 with acute or convalescent COVID-19. CDR3 sequence reads: CASSLRGRPYEQYF. DNA for the CDR3: TGCGCCAGCAGCTTGAGGGGGCGTCCCTACGAGCAGTACTTC.